Presented here are 21 T cell receptor beta chains from one specimen sequenced in a study of blood T cell repertoires in COVID-19. TCRdb keeps only in-frame clones here, not all; method: immunoSEQ multiplex PCR. Of tens of thousands of clones in the sample, 85% were seen once. The material sequenced was peripheral blood. These receptors all come from a man aged 55 to 70 with active or convalescent COVID-19.

The chain combines TRBV5-1 with TRBJ1-1; a weak D match, TRBD1 (5 bases). V was cut by 2 bases and J by 0 bases, with 11 bases left in between. Per the germline V gene, CDR1 is SGHRS and CDR2 is YFSETQ. CDR3 size: 15 residues. CDR3 amino acids: CASSLGARLNTEAFF. The DNA for the CDR3 is TGCGCCAGCAGCTTAGGGGCTCGTTTGAACACTGAAGCTTTCTTT.

The chain uses TRBV19 and TRBJ1-6, with D perhaps matching TRBD1 (5 bases). CDR3 length: 14 residues. V was shortened by 3 bases and J by 10 bases, with 13 bases between the two germline ends. Germline values: CDR1 LNHDA, CDR2 SQIVND (reference sequence). CDR3 protein: CASSIDRKRSPLHF. The CDR3 DNA sequence: TGTGCCAGTAGTATTGACAGAAAGAGGTCACCCCTCCACTTT.

The chain has TRBV27 and TRBJ2-1, with D possibly TRBD2 on 5 matching bases. V was clipped by 1 base and J by 9 bases, with 16 bases between them. In germline, CDR1 is MNHEY, CDR2 SMNVEV (reference sequence). The CDR3 is 15 amino acids. The CDR3 DNA sequence: TGTGCCAGCAGTTTATTGTCGGGGTCCATGGGTGAGCAGTTCTTC. Residues: CASSLLSGSMGEQFF.

The chain links TRBV28 to TRBJ2-3, with D unresolved. CDR1 MDHEN and CDR2 SYDVKM come from the germline V gene. V lost 5 bases and J 10 bases, leaving 13 bases between the germline ends. CDR3 size: 12 residues. CDR3: CASSPIGFPQYF. The CDR3 DNA reads TGTGCCAGCAGTCCAATTGGCTTTCCGCAGTATTTT.

The rearrangement links TRBV2 to TRBJ2-1; tentative D call: TRBD2 (6 bases). The CDR3 length is 15 residues. CDR1 and CDR2 (germline): SNHLY, FYNNEI. V was cut by 4 bases and J by 10 bases, with 20 bases left in between. DNA of the CDR3: TGTGCCAGCAGTGGAAGGGGACTCTCCTCTGTGGAGCAGTTCTTC. It specifies CASSGRGLSSVEQFF.

CDR3 sequence (DNA): TGCAGCGTTGCCCCCGCGGGAGCAGAGACCCAGTACTTC. Translating it yields CSVAPAGAETQYF. The genes are TRBV29-1 and TRBJ2-5; 7 nucleotides agree with TRBD2. From germline, CDR1 is SQVTM and CDR2 ANQGSEA. After removal of 4 bases from V and 4 bases from J, the junction contained 6 bases not matched to a gene. This CDR3 is built from 13 residues.

V usage is TRBV15 and J usage is TRBJ1-6; no firm D call. The CDR3 consists of 14 residues. The V gene's germline CDR1 is LNHNV and CDR2 YYDKDF (reference sequence). V lost 1 base to trimming and J lost 8 bases, with 9 bases between them. The CDR3 here is CATSRAAGDSPLHF. CDR3 bases: TGTGCCACCAGCAGAGCTGCAGGCGATTCACCCCTCCACTTT.

The sample holds a few counts of this clone. The chain carries TRBV28 and TRBJ2-2; D is possibly TRBD2 (7 bases). V shed 2 bases and J shed 4 bases, with 11 bases lying between them. This CDR3 has 15 amino acids. Looked up from germline, CDR1 is MDHEN and CDR2 is SYDVKM. This CDR3 reads CASSLRGAGTGELFF. In DNA, the CDR3 is TGTGCCAGCAGTTTACGGGGGGCAGGCACCGGGGAGCTGTTTTTT. The whole variable domain, filled in from reference TRBV28 and TRBJ2-2, reads DVKVTQSSRYLVKRTGEKVFLECVQDMDHENMFWYRQDPGLGLRLIYFSYDVKMKEKGDIPEGYSVSREKKERFSLILESASTNQTSMYLCASSLRGAGTGELFFGEGSRLTVL.

Notes on this clone: The same CDR3 can be traced to other DNA sequences in this sample. The V and J genes are TRBV29-1 and TRBJ2-1; 8 nucleotides line up with TRBD2. The junction had 10 bases not matched to a gene; V was cut back by 6 bases and J by 0 bases. The V gene's germline CDR1 is SQVTM and CDR2 ANQGSEA. The CDR3 loop spans 16 amino acids. In nucleotides, the CDR3 is TGCAGCGTCGAGGCCGGGAGCGGGAGCTCCTACAATGAGCAGTTCTTC. Protein sequence: CSVEAGSGSSYNEQFF.

The CDR3 DNA follows: TGTGCCAGTAGTACCTCCCGGGACAGGGATCGTGGTGAAAAACTGTTTTTT. Translated, it gives CASSTSRDRDRGEKLFF. This chain links TRBV19 with TRBJ1-4; TRBD1 agrees at 9 bases. With 4 bases clipped from V and 7 bases from J, the junction kept 13 bases outside the gene matches. The CDR3 is 17 residues long. In germline, CDR1 is LNHDA, CDR2 SQIVND (reference sequence).

A single count supports this clone. The chain has TRBV18 and TRBJ1-2; D gene unclear. Germline V gene lookup returns CDR1 KGHSH and CDR2 LQKENI. Between the trimmed V and J ends, which lost 3 bases and 9 bases, there was a span of 14 bases. There are 13 residues in the CDR3. CDR3 in amino acids: CASSPSSSYRYTF. CDR3 bases: TGTGCCAGCTCACCGAGTTCATCTTATCGCTACACCTTC.

V is TRBV19 and J is TRBJ1-3; 8 bases fit TRBD1. The CDR3 is 17 residues long. CDR1 and CDR2 (germline): LNHDA, SQIVND (reference sequence). Germline trimming cut 5 bases from V and 0 bases from J; bases unmatched to any gene: 9. The CDR3 region has the DNA TGTGCCAGTAGTTGGACAGGGAATGTGGCCTCTGGAAACACCATATATTTT. It is translated as CASSWTGNVASGNTIYF.

V gene TRBV18 combines with J gene TRBJ1-5; D unresolved. There are 13 residues in the CDR3. Trimming took 4 bases from V and 5 from J, leaving 9 bases between them. Germline CDR1 reads KGHSH; CDR2 reads LQKENI. CDR3 region: CASSQNPDQPQHF. The CDR3 DNA reads as TGTGCCAGCTCACAAAACCCAGATCAGCCCCAGCATTTT.

CDR3 sequence (DNA): TGTGCCAGCAGCTTAAAAGGGGAACTGTTTTTT. Translated: CASSLKGELFF. This chain joins TRBV7-9 and TRBJ1-4, with D perhaps matching TRBD1 (5 bases). Germline values: CDR1 SEHNR, CDR2 FQNEAQ (reference sequence). CDR3 length: 11 amino acids. Trimming took 2 bases from V and 12 from J, leaving 7 bases between them.

The gene calls are TRBV24-1 and TRBJ1-2, with D perhaps matching TRBD1 (5 bases). Germline V gene sequence: CDR1 KGHDR, CDR2 SFDVKD. This CDR3 has 14 amino acids. Between the trimmed V and J ends, which lost 7 bases and 1 base, there was a span of 12 bases. The CDR3 loop reads CATRDTGDNYGYTF. CDR3 coding DNA: TGTGCCACCAGAGACACAGGCGATAACTATGGCTACACCTTC.

The V gene is TRBV21-1, the J gene TRBJ2-1; whether TRBD2, the table's D call, matches the DNA was not checked. TRBV21-1 is noted as a pseudogene. The CDR3 is made up of 15 amino acids. This CDR3 reads CASSTPLGGNNEQFF. CDR3 nucleotides: TGTGCCAGCAGCACCCCATTGGGGGGAAACAATGAGCAGTTCTTC.

In nucleotides, the CDR3 is TGTACTATCGATGGACAGCGACTCTCTGGGGCCAACGTCCTGACTTTC. This encodes CTIDGQRLSGANVLTF. The rearrangement links TRBV3-1 (or the pseudogene TRBV3-2) to TRBJ2-6, with a weak D call TRBD1 (6 bases). Germline CDR1 is LGHDT and CDR2 is YNNKEL (reference sequence). The CDR3 covers 16 residues.

The chain employs TRBV10-2 and TRBJ1-3; 8 nucleotides match TRBD1. Per the germline V gene, CDR1 is WSHSY and CDR2 is SAAADI. Losses at the gene ends were 3 bases for V and 0 bases for J; bases not matched to a gene: 4. The CDR3 spans 16 residues. CDR3 loop: CASSDNRGNSGNTIYF. Written as DNA, the CDR3 is TGCGCCAGCAGTGATAACAGGGGGAACTCTGGAAACACCATATATTTT.

V is TRBV2 and J is TRBJ2-5; TRBD2 matches 12 bases. The germline gives CDR1 SNHLY, CDR2 FYNNEI. CDR3 length: 17 residues. V lost 6 bases to trimming and J lost 5 bases; unmatched junction nucleotides: 13. The CDR3 reads CASREKGSSGRGETQYF. DNA for the CDR3: TGTGCCAGCAGGGAAAAGGGGTCTAGCGGGAGGGGGGAGACCCAGTACTTC.

The chain is built from TRBV18 and TRBJ1-4; D ambiguous. The CDR3 sequence is 15 residues long. The V and J ends lost 6 bases and 8 bases respectively, with 19 bases between them. CDR1 and CDR2 from the germline V gene are KGHSH and LQKENI. This CDR3 is CASSSDGRVGEKLFF. CDR3 nucleotide sequence: TGTGCCAGCTCGTCCGACGGCCGGGTCGGGGAAAAACTGTTTTTT. Based on the CDR3 plus reference TRBV18 and TRBJ1-4, the full variable domain is NAGVMQNPRHLVRRRGQEARLRCSPMKGHSHVYWYRQLPEEGLKFMVYLQKENIIDESGMPKERFSAEFPKEGPSILRIQQVVRGDSAAYFCASSSDGRVGEKLFFGSGTQLSVL.

The chain couples TRBV5-1 to TRBJ1-3; 7 bases are a match to TRBD1. CDR1 and CDR2 from the germline V gene are SGHRS and YFSETQ. V dropped 0 bases and J dropped 2; count of bases not matched to a gene: 8. The length of the CDR3 is 17 residues. The CDR3: CASSLAFPGTAGNTIYF. In DNA, the CDR3 is TGCGCCAGCAGCTTGGCCTTTCCCGGGACAGCTGGAAACACCATATATTTT.